What follows is one TCR beta chain and its context. Its specificity is not known. This sample stems from a study of immune evolution from preneoplasia to lung adenocarcinoma. Study-wide findings and caveats: Highest clonality occurred in KRAS-mutant, not EGFR-mutant or double wild-type, nodules.

This CDR3 contains 14 residues. In germline, CDR1 is KGHSH, CDR2 LQKENI. V lost 2 bases and J lost 8, with 10 bases in between. TCRdb's copy holds only in-frame clones and misses some; the assay was immunoSEQ multiplex PCR. The sample includes 6,000 or so clones, over 60% of them seen just once. The TCR was taken from a person aged 55-79 years with lung adenocarcinoma. The sequenced sample was FFPE minimally invasive lung adenocarcinoma tissue. The chain carries TRBV18 and TRBJ1-6; tentatively, D is TRBD1 (6 bases). CDR3 amino acids: CASSPNRADSPLHF. The CDR3 DNA sequence: TGTGCCAGCTCACCAAACAGGGCCGATTCACCCCTCCACTTT.